A selection of T cell receptor beta chains follows, all from one sample in a study of control samples from healthy donors and cancer patients. Data came from immunoSEQ multiplex PCR; TCRdb stores just in-frame clones and leaves some out. The sample shows roughly 52,000 clones, approximately 96% of them seen only once. Material: blood. The receptors derive from a woman in her thirties in good health. Both conserved end residues are part of each CDR3. D genes are given only for firm matches. Clone size appears in some rows only: once, few, many, or a class for an expanded clone.

D: TRBD1; length: 15; J: TRBJ2-5; size: NA; V: TRBV5-6; CDR3: CASSLDRGRLETQYF; DNA: TGTGCCAGCAGCTTGGACAGGGGGCGTCTGGAGACCCAGTACTTC
D: NA; length: 13; J: TRBJ1-2; size: NA; V: TRBV18; CDR3: CASSPGLNYGYTF; DNA: TGTGCCAGCTCACCGGGACTGAACTATGGCTACACCTTC
D: NA; length: 14; J: TRBJ2-7; size: once; V: TRBV7-9; CDR3: CASSFWTKGYEQYF; DNA: TGTGCCAGCAGCTTCTGGACCAAGGGCTACGAGCAGTACTTC
D: NA; length: 15; J: TRBJ2-5; size: NA; V: TRBV27; CDR3: CASTQTSGGGETQYF; DNA: TGTGCCAGCACCCAGACGTCCGGGGGCGGGGAGACCCAGTACTTC
D: NA; length: 15; J: TRBJ1-6; size: NA; V: TRBV5-1; CDR3: CASSAGAGHNSPLHF; DNA: TGCGCCAGCAGCGCGGGGGCAGGGCATAATTCACCCCTCCACTTT
D: NA; length: 13; J: TRBJ1-5; size: NA; V: TRBV27; CDR3: CASSPHSNQPQHF; DNA: TGTGCCAGCAGCCCCCATAGCAATCAGCCCCAGCATTTT
D: NA; length: 14; J: TRBJ1-5; size: NA; V: TRBV28; CDR3: CASTTSGGFQPQHF; DNA: TGTGCCAGCACCACATCGGGGGGGTTTCAGCCCCAGCATTTT
D: TRBD1; length: 13; J: TRBJ1-1; size: NA; V: TRBV6-5; CDR3: CASGDRGDTEAFF; DNA: TGTGCCAGCGGAGACAGGGGAGACACTGAAGCTTTCTTT
D: TRBD2; length: 16; J: TRBJ2-1; size: NA; V: TRBV9; CDR3: CASSVVAGEHFNEQFF; DNA: TGTGCCAGCAGCGTCGTAGCGGGAGAACACTTTAATGAGCAGTTCTTC
D: NA; length: 13; J: TRBJ1-2; size: once; V: TRBV29-1; CDR3: CSVRGSLNYGYTF; DNA: TGCAGCGTCCGGGGCTCCTTGAACTATGGCTACACCTTC
D: NA; length: 13; J: TRBJ1-5; size: NA; V: TRBV28; CDR3: CASKRGGNQPQHF; DNA: TGTGCCAGCAAAAGGGGGGGTAATCAGCCCCAGCATTTT
D: NA; length: 16; J: TRBJ2-1; size: NA; V: TRBV5-1; CDR3: CASSLAGVQGGNEQFF; DNA: TGCGCCAGCAGCTTGGCCGGAGTACAAGGAGGTAATGAGCAGTTCTTC
D: NA; length: 13; J: TRBJ1-2; size: once; V: TRBV6-5; CDR3: CASSYGGNYGYTF; DNA: TGTGCCAGCAGTTATGGGGGTAACTATGGCTACACCTTC
D: NA; length: 15; J: TRBJ1-5; size: NA; V: TRBV5-1; CDR3: CASSLMAGVGQPQHF; DNA: TGCGCCAGCAGCTTGATGGCAGGGGTTGGTCAGCCCCAGCATTTT
D: TRBD1; length: 15; J: TRBJ2-7; size: NA; V: TRBV30; CDR3: CAWRINRDRVAEQYF; DNA: TGTGCCTGGAGAATAAACCGGGACAGGGTTGCCGAGCAGTACTTC
D: TRBD2; length: 15; J: TRBJ2-7; size: NA; V: TRBV5-6; CDR3: CASSLLLAGVKEQYF; DNA: TGTGCCAGCAGTCTGTTACTAGCGGGAGTTAAGGAGCAGTACTTC
D: NA; length: 19; J: TRBJ1-1; size: NA; V: TRBV28; CDR3: CASSFRVGYRGSLNTEAFF; DNA: TGTGCCAGCAGTTTTAGGGTGGGATATCGGGGATCTCTGAACACTGAAGCTTTCTTT
D: NA; length: 12; J: TRBJ1-1; size: NA; V: TRBV18; CDR3: CASSPMNTEAFF; DNA: TGTGCCAGCTCACCCATGAACACTGAAGCTTTCTTT
D: NA; length: 14; J: TRBJ2-1; size: NA; V: TRBV28; CDR3: CASIGGGSYNEQFF; DNA: TGTGCCAGCATTGGGGGTGGTTCCTACAATGAGCAGTTCTTC
D: NA; length: 12; J: TRBJ2-3; size: medium-sized; V: TRBV24-1; CDR3: CATSDFGDTQYF; DNA: TGTGCCACCAGTGATTTTGGCGATACGCAGTATTTT
D: TRBD2; length: 20; J: TRBJ2-4; size: NA; V: TRBV30; CDR3: CASFPSSREAPSEAKNIQYF; DNA: TGTGCCTCATTCCCATCCTCCCGGGAGGCTCCCTCGGAAGCCAAAAACATTCAGTACTTC
D: TRBD1; length: 14; J: TRBJ2-7; size: NA; V: TRBV7-9; CDR3: CASTKTGGGYEQYF; DNA: TGTGCCAGCACCAAAACAGGGGGCGGATACGAGCAGTACTTC
D: TRBD2; length: 15; J: TRBJ2-7; size: NA; V: TRBV3-1/TRBV3-2; CDR3: CASSLQTSGAYEQYF; DNA: TGTGCCAGCAGCCTACAGACTAGCGGAGCCTACGAGCAGTACTTC
D: NA; length: 12; J: TRBJ1-2; size: NA; V: TRBV2; CDR3: CASSERTYGYTF; DNA: TGTGCCAGCAGTGAGAGGACTTATGGCTACACCTTC
D: NA; length: 20; J: TRBJ2-2; size: NA; V: TRBV3-1/TRBV3-2; CDR3: CASSQDRGRTRPPNTGELFF; DNA: TGTGCCAGCAGCCAAGATCGTGGCAGGACCCGTCCGCCGAACACCGGGGAGCTGTTTTTT
D: NA; length: 15; J: TRBJ2-5; size: NA; V: TRBV14; CDR3: CASSPSAGVGETQYF; DNA: TGTGCCAGCAGCCCCTCGGCAGGGGTTGGGGAGACCCAGTACTTC
D: NA; length: 14; J: TRBJ1-3; size: NA; V: TRBV9; CDR3: CASSVLDSGNTIYF; DNA: TGTGCCAGCAGCGTCCTTGACTCGGGAAACACCATATATTTT
D: NA; length: 16; J: TRBJ2-3; size: NA; V: TRBV7-8; CDR3: CASSLGSDTITDTQYF; DNA: TGTGCCAGCAGCTTAGGATCGGACACGATAACAGATACGCAGTATTTT